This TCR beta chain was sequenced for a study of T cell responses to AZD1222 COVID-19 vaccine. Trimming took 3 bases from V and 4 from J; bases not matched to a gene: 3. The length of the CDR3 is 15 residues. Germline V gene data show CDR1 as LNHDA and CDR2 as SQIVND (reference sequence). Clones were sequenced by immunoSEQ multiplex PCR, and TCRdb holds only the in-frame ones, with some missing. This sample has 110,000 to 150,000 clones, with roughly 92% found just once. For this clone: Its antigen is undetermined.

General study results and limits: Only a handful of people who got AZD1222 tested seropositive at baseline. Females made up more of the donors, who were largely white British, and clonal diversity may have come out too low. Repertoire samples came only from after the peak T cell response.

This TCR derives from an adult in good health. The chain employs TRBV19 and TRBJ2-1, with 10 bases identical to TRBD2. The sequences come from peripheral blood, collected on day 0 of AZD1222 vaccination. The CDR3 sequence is CASSIGLADYNEQFF. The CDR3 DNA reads TGTGCCAGTAGTATCGGACTAGCGGATTACAATGAGCAGTTCTTC.